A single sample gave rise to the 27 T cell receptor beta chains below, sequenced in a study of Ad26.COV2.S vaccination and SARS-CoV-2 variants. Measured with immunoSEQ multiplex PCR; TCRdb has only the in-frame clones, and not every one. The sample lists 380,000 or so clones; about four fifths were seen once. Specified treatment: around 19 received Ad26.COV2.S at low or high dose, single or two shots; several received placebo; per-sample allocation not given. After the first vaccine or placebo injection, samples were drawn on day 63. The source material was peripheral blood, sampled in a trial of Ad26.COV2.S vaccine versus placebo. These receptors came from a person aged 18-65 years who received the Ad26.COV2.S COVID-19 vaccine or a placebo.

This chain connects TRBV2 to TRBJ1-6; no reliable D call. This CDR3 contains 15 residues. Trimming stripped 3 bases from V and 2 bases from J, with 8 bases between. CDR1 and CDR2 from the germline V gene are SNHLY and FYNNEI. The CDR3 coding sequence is TGTGCCAGCAGTGAGGACGGGACCTATAATTCACCCCTCCACTTT. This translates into CASSEDGTYNSPLHF.

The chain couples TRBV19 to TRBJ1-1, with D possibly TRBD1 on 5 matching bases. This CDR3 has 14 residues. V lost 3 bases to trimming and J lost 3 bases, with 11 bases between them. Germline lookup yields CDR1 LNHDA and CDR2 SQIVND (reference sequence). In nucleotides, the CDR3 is TGTGCCAGTAGTATGTTTCTGGGGCACACTGAAGCTTTCTTT. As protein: CASSMFLGHTEAFF.

CDR3 sequence reads: CASRWATGFTYEQYF. The DNA for the CDR3 is TGTGCCAGCAGGTGGGCGACAGGTTTTACCTACGAGCAGTACTTC. The chain is built from TRBV11-2 and TRBJ2-7, with D possibly TRBD1 on 6 matching bases. Germline CDR1 SGHAT, CDR2 FQNNGV. V was shortened by 6 bases and J by 2 bases, with 17 bases between the two germline ends. There are 15 residues in the CDR3.

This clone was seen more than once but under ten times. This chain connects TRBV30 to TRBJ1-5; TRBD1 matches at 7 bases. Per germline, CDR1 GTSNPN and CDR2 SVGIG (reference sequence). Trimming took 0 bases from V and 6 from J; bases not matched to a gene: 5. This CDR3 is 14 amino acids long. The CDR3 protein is CAWSVRQGSQPQHF. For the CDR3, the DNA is TGTGCCTGGAGTGTTAGACAGGGTAGTCAGCCCCAGCATTTT. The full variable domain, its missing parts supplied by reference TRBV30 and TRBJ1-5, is SQTIHQWPATLVQPVGSPLSLECTVEGTSNPNLYWYRQAAGRGLQLLFYSVGIGQISSEVPQNLSASRPQDRQFILSSKKLLLSDSGFYLCAWSVRQGSQPQHFGDGTRLSIL.

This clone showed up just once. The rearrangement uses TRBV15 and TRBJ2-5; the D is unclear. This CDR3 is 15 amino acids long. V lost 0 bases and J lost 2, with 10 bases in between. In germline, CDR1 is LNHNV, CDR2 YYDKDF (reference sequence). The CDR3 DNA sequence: TGTGCCACCAGCAGAGACGTCGGATTTCAAGAGACCCAGTACTTC. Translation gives CATSRDVGFQETQYF.

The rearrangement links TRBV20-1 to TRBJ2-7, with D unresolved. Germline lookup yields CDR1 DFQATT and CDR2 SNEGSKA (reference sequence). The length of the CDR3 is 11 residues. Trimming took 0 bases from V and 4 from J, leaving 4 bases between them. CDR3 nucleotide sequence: TGCAGTGCTAGAGAGGGATACGAGCAGTACTTC. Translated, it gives CSAREGYEQYF.

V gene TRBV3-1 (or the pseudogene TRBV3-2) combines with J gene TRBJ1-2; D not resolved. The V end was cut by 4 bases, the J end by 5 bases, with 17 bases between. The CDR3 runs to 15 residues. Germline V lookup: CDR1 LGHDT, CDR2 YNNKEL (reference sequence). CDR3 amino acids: CASSRRYPAEYGYTF. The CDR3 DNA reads TGTGCCAGCAGCCGAAGGTATCCGGCGGAGTATGGCTACACCTTC.

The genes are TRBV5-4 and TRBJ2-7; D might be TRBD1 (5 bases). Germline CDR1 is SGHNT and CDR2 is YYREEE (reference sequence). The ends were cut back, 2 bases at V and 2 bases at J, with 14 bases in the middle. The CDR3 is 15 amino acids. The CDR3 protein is CASSLYVKGTYEQYF. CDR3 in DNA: TGTGCCAGCAGCTTATATGTGAAGGGGACCTACGAGCAGTACTTC.

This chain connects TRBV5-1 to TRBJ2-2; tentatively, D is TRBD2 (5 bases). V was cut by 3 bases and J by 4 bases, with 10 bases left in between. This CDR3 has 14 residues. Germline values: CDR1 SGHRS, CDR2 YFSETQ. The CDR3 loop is CASSWLAVTGELFF. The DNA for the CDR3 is TGCGCCAGCAGCTGGCTAGCTGTCACCGGGGAGCTGTTTTTT.

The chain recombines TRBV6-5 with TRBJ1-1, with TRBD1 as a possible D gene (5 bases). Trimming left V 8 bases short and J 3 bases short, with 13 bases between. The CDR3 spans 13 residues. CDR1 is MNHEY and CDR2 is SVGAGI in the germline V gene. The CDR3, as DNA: TGTGCCAGCCAGACAGTCGGGTACACTGAAGCTTTCTTT. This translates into CASQTVGYTEAFF.

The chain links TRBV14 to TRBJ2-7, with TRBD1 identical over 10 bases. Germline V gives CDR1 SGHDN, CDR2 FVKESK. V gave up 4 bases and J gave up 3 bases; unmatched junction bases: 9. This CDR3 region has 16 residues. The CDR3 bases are TGTGCCAGCAGCCTAATCGACAGGGGGCGGCTCTACGAGCAGTACTTC. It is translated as CASSLIDRGRLYEQYF.

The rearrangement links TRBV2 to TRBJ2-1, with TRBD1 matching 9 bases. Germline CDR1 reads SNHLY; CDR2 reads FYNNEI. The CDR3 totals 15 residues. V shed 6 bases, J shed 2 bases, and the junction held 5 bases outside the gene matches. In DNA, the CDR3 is TGTGCCAGCAGACGAAGACAGGGGGCCTACAATGAGCAGTTCTTC. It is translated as CASRRRQGAYNEQFF.

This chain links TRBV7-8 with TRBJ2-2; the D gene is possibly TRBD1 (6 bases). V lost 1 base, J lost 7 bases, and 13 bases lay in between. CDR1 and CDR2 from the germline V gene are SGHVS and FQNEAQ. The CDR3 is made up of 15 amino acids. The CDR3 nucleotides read TGTGCCAGCAGCTTAGGTGGGGGCGCGCGCGGGGAGCTGTTTTTT. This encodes CASSLGGGARGELFF.

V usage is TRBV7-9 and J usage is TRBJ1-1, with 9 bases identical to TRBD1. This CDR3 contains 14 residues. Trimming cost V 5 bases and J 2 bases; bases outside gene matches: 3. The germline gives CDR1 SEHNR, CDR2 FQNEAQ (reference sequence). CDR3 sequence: CASSRTGDNTEAFF. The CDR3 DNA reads TGTGCCAGCAGCCGGACAGGGGATAACACTGAAGCTTTCTTT.

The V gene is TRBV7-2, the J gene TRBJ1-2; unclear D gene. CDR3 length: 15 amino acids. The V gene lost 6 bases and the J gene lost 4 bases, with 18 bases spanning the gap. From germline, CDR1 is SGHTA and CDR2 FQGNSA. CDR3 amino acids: CASSRSMGIFYGYTF. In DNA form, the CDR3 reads TGTGCCAGCAGTCGGTCCATGGGAATTTTCTATGGCTACACCTTC.

CDR3 region: CASSLALGQPQHF. CDR3 DNA: TGTGCCAGCAGCTTAGCTCTAGGTCAGCCCCAGCATTTT. This chain links TRBV7-2 with TRBJ1-5; D unresolved. Germline V gives CDR1 SGHTA, CDR2 FQGNSA. Trimming shortened V by 0 bases and J by 6 bases, and 6 bases separated the two germline ends. The CDR3 runs 13 residues.

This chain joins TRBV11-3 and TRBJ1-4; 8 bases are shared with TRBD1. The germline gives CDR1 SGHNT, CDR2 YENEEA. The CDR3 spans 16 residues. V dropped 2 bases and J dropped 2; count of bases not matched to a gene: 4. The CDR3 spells CASSLQGAGTNEKLFF. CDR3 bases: TGTGCCAGCAGCTTACAGGGGGCAGGGACTAATGAAAAACTGTTTTTT.

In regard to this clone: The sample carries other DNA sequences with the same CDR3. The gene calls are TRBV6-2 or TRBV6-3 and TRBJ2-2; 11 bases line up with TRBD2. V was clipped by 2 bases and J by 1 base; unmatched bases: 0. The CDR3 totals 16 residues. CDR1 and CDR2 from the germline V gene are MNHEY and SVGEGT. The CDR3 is CASSYGLAGNTGELFF. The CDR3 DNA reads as TGTGCCAGCAGTTACGGACTAGCGGGGAACACCGGGGAGCTGTTTTTT.

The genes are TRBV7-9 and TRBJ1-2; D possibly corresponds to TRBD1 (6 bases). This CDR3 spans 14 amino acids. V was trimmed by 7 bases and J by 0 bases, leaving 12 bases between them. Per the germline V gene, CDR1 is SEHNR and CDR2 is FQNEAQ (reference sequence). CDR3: CASIGQQPNYGYTF. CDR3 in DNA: TGTGCCAGCATCGGACAGCAACCTAACTATGGCTACACCTTC.

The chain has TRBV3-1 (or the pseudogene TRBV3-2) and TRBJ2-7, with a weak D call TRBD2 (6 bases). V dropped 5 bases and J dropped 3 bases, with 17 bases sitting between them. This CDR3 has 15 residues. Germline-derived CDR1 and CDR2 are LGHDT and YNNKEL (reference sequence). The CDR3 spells CASSVGLLAVYEQYF. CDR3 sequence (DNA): TGTGCCAGCAGCGTGGGACTCCTTGCAGTCTACGAGCAGTACTTC.

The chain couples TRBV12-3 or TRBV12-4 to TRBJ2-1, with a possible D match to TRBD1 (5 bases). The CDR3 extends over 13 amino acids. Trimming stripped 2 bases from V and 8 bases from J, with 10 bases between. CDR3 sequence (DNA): TGTGCCAGCAGTTTACGCAGGGTCGATGAGCAGTTCTTC. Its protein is CASSLRRVDEQFF.

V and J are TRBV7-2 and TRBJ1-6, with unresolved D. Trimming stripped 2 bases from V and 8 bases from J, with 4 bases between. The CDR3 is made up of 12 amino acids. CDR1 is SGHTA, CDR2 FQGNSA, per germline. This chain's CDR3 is CASSLRDSPLHF. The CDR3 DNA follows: TGTGCCAGCAGCTTAAGGGATTCACCCCTCCACTTT.

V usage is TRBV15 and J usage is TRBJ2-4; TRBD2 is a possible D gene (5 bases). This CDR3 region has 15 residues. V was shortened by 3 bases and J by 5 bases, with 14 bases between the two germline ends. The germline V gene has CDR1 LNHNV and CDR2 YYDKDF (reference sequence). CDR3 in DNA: TGTGCCACCAGCAGTCCCCCGGACTGGGAAAACATTCAGTACTTC. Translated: CATSSPPDWENIQYF.

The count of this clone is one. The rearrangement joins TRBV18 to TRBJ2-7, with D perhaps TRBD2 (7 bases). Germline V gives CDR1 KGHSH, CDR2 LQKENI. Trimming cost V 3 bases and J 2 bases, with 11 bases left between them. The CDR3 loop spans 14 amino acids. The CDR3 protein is CASSPGGGPYEQYF. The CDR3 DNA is TGTGCCAGCTCACCCGGCGGGGGCCCCTACGAGCAGTACTTC. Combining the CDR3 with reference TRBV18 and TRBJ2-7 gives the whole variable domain NAGVMQNPRHLVRRRGQEARLRCSPMKGHSHVYWYRQLPEEGLKFMVYLQKENIIDESGMPKERFSAEFPKEGPSILRIQQVVRGDSAAYFCASSPGGGPYEQYFGPGTRLTVT.

CDR3 DNA: TGTGCCAGCAGCCATGATATCGGACGAAGGGATCAGCCCCAGCATTTT. Translating gives CASSHDIGRRDQPQHF. The rearrangement uses TRBV4-2 and TRBJ1-5; D is ambiguous. Germline assignment: CDR1 LGHNA and CDR2 YNFKEQ. This CDR3 contains 16 residues. V was trimmed by 3 bases and J by 5 bases, leaving 17 bases between them.

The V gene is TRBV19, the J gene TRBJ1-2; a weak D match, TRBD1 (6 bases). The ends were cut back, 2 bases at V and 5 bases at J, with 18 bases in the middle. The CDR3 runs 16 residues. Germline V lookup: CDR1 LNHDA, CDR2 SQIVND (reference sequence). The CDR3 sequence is CASSISPRQDAYGYTF. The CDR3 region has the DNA TGTGCCAGTAGTATATCCCCCCGACAGGACGCGTATGGCTACACCTTC. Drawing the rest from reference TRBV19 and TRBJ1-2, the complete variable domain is DGGITQSPKYLFRKEGQNVTLSCEQNLNHDAMYWYRQDPGQGLRLIYYSQIVNDFQKGDIAEGYSVSREKKESFPLTVTSAQKNPTAFYLCASSISPRQDAYGYTFGSGTRLTVV.

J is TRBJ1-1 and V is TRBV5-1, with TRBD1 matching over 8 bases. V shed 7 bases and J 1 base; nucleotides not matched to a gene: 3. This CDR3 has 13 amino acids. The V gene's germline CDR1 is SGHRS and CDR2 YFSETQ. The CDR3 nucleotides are TGCGCCAGCGCGGACAGGGCGAACACTGAAGCTTTCTTT. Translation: CASADRANTEAFF. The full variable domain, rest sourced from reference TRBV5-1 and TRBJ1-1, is KAGVTQTPRYLIKTRGQQVTLSCSPISGHRSVSWYQQTPGQGLQFLFEYFSETQRNKGNFPGRFSGRQFSNSRSEMNVSTLELGDSALYLCASADRANTEAFFGQGTRLTVV.